The 9 T cell receptor beta chains below come from one sample, sequenced in a study of molecular identifiers for immune sequencing clone quantification. TCRdb independently ran MiXCR on the PCR reads; one entry per CDR3 protein. Of more than 250,000 distinct CDR3 sequences in the sample, over 20% were seen once. The sequenced sample consisted of naive CD8+ T cells from blood, with Jurkat cell RNA spiked in. The sample's subset: FACS-sorted CD8+CD4-CCR7+CD45RA+ naive T cells. These receptors were obtained from a human donor in good health. Some libraries in this study had Jurkat cell RNA spiked in.

A few counts support this clonotype. Since the CDR3 does not end with the conserved phenylalanine or tryptophan, this likely comes from a read error. The chain combines TRBV27 with TRBJ2-3; TRBD2 agrees at 7 bases. Germline lookup yields CDR1 MNHEY and CDR2 SMNVEV (reference sequence). Trimming cost V 7 bases and J 4 bases; bases outside gene matches: 17. This CDR3 has 17 amino acids. For the CDR3, the DNA is TGTGCCAGCAACCGCCTAGGGGTTCGGGGGGTCCCAGATACGCAGTATCTT. Its protein product is CASNRLGVRGVPDTQYL.

This clonotype was counted between two and nine times. The chain links TRBV9 to TRBJ2-7; no clear D. Trimming shortened V by 3 bases and J by 0 bases, and 10 bases separated the two germline ends. CDR3 size: 14 residues. In germline, CDR1 is SGDLS, CDR2 YYNGEE. CDR3 sequence reads: CASSEAPGSYEQYF. CDR3 sequence (DNA): TGTGCCAGCAGCGAGGCCCCGGGCTCCTACGAGCAGTACTTC. Looking up the rest from reference TRBV9 and TRBJ2-7 gives the full variable domain: DSGVTQTPKHLITATGQRVTLRCSPRSGDLSVYWYQQSLDQGLQFLIQYYNGEERAKGNILERFSAQQFPDLHSELNLSSLELGDSALYFCASSEAPGSYEQYFGPGTRLTVT.

This clonotype was counted many times. The chain links TRBV7-9 to TRBJ2-3; maybe TRBD2 (6 bases). V was pared by 2 bases and J by 2 bases, with 14 bases between. CDR1 is SEHNR, CDR2 FQNEAQ, per germline (reference sequence). This CDR3 comprises 16 residues. Here the CDR3 reads CASSLSGGVDTDTQYF. CDR3 bases: TGTGCCAGCAGCTTATCCGGCGGGGTAGACACAGATACGCAGTATTTT. The entire variable domain, with the rest obtained from reference TRBV7-9 and TRBJ2-3, is as follows: DTGVSQNPRHKITKRGQNVTFRCDPISEHNRLYWYRQTLGQGPEFLTYFQNEAQLEKSRLLSDRFSAERPKGSFSTLEIQRTEQGDSAMYLCASSLSGGVDTDTQYFGPGTRLTVL.

The CDR3 DNA is TGTGCCAGCAGTCTGCTTGGTCCTAGCACAGATACGCAGTATTTT. Translating it yields CASSLLGPSTDTQYF. The rearrangement joins TRBV28 to TRBJ2-3; D gene unclear. Germline CDR1 and CDR2: MDHEN and SYDVKM. This CDR3 is 15 amino acids long. V was pared by 5 bases and J by 0 bases, with 12 bases between.

Concerning this clonotype itself: A read error may explain this, as a much larger clone is one base away. Here the CDR3 omits its conserved ending phenylalanine or tryptophan, so a read error is the likely source. The chain links TRBV20-1 to TRBJ2-5, with TRBD1 as a possible D gene (6 bases). This CDR3 contains 13 residues. CDR1 and CDR2 from the germline V gene are DFQATT and SNEGSKA (reference sequence). V was clipped by 5 bases and J by 4 bases, with 14 bases between them. The CDR3 bases are TGCAGTGCTTCCAGCGAAGGGGGAGAGACCCAGTACTCC. It translates to CSASSEGGETQYS.

Ten or more counts support this clonotype. The genes are TRBV4-1 and TRBJ2-3; possible D gene TRBD2, 6 bases. Trimming took 6 bases from V and 0 from J, leaving 13 bases between them. Germline V lookup: CDR1 MGHRA, CDR2 YSYEKL. The CDR3 is made up of 15 amino acids. CDR3: CASRLGLQSTDTQYF. CDR3 bases: TGCGCCAGCAGATTGGGACTGCAGAGCACAGATACGCAGTATTTT.

The chain couples TRBV13 to TRBJ2-5; D not resolved. Trimming pared 5 bases from V and 2 bases from J, leaving 12 bases between. The CDR3 runs to 14 residues. Germline CDR1 and CDR2: PRHDT and FYEKMQ (reference sequence). CDR3: CASSGRIGQETQYF. The DNA for the CDR3 is TGTGCCAGCAGCGGGCGGATCGGGCAAGAGACCCAGTACTTC.

In its sample, this clonotype was seen many times. This chain links TRBV27 with TRBJ2-7; D unclear. Trimming shortened V by 0 bases and J by 6 bases, and 18 bases separated the two germline ends. Germline CDR1 MNHEY, CDR2 SMNVEV (reference sequence). This CDR3 is built from 16 residues. The DNA for the CDR3 is TGTGCCAGCAGTTTATCCGGACCCTTAGGCCCTAGCGAGCAGTACTTC. Residues: CASSLSGPLGPSEQYF.

A remark on this clonotype: A much larger clone differs from this one at a single base, so this may be a read error. This CDR3 reads CASSRDHGVGQGNTGELFF. The DNA for the CDR3 is TGTGCCAGCAGCCGAGATCATGGTGTTGGACAGGGGAACACCGGGGAGCTGTTTTTT. V is TRBV14 and J is TRBJ2-2, with 8 bases identical to TRBD1. Germline V gene lookup returns CDR1 SGHDN and CDR2 FVKESK. Germline trimming cut 4 bases from V and 1 base from J; bases unmatched to any gene: 14. The CDR3 runs to 19 residues. Based on the CDR3 plus reference TRBV14 and TRBJ2-2, the full variable domain is EAGVTQFPSHSVIEKGQTVTLRCDPISGHDNLYWYRRVMGKEIKFLLHFVKESKQDESGMPNNRFLAERTGGTYSTLKVQPAELEDSGVYFCASSRDHGVGQGNTGELFFGEGSRLTVL.